The present T cell receptor beta chain was sequenced within a study of control samples from healthy donors and cancer patients (TCRdb year 2020). There are 19 amino acids in the CDR3, from cysteine to phenylalanine inclusive. The retained sequence is limited to the CDR3, 57 bases, with the frame set at the first base. V is pruned by 4 bases and J by 0 bases, leaving 10 bases of the junction without a gene match. The germline V gene specifies SGHDT as CDR1 and YYEEEE as CDR2. The method behind the library was the immunoSEQ multiplex PCR assay. Drawn from immuneACCESS, this table holds only the in-frame rearrangements with V and J called that TCRdb kept. Clones are partly lost; checked studies trace under half to an unresolved V gene and leave the rest unexplained. Present in this sample are roughly 150,000 clones, around 88% of which were seen just once. More than 1.5% of the sample comes from the top ten.

As to this clone: Its cognate antigen has yet to be identified. It has no much larger one-base neighbor in the sample; base qualities were not kept.

This sequence uses TRBV5-6 and TRBJ2-6, with 10 bases aligning to TRBD1. Sequenced input: blood. The receptor comes from a man in his late teens or twenties in good health. The DNA sequence reads TGTGCCAGCAGCGCGTACGCCGGGACAGGGGTCTCTGGGGCCAACGTCCTGACTTTC. Translated, it gives CASSAYAGTGVSGANVLTF.